This T cell receptor (beta chain) originates from a study of blood T cell repertoires in COVID-19. The CDR3 runs 20 residues. V was cut by 5 bases and J by 8 bases, with 36 bases left in between. Germline CDR1 LNHDA, CDR2 SQIVND (reference sequence). In the study's own analysis: Cell counts per sample came from amplifying reference gene primers. TCRdb's table, derived via immunoSEQ multiplex PCR, lists solely in-frame clones and lacks some. V, J and clone size reflect that table, while D and trimming were determined from the DNA. In the table there are 55,000 to 80,000 clones, around 88% of which are singletons.

The J gene is TRBJ1-2, the V gene TRBV19; weak D call: TRBD1 (6 bases). The sequencing sample was made of peripheral blood. The sequence derives from a middle-aged man with active COVID-19. The CDR3, as DNA: TGTGCCAGTAGTCAAGGTAGGCCCTGGGCACAACGACAGGAATTTAGGGGCTACACCTTC. Translating it yields CASSQGRPWAQRQEFRGYTF.